The 19 T cell receptor beta chains given below trace back to one sample, sequenced in a study of cytomegalovirus exposure and HLA in healthy donors. A multiplex PCR was run with 60 Vbeta primers and 13 Jbeta primers. The protocol was immunoSEQ multiplex PCR, while the TCRdb copy is restricted to in-frame clones and leaves out a portion. The repertoire includes roughly 160,000 clones, more than 70% of them detected once, and around 0.37% sits in the top ten. Source material: PBMCs. Receptors originate from a boy aged 2 to 10 in good health and CMV-seronegative.

This chain uses TRBV2 with TRBJ1-2; 9 nucleotides match TRBD1. The germline gives CDR1 SNHLY, CDR2 FYNNEI. The CDR3 sequence is 13 residues long. After removal of 5 bases from V and 6 bases from J, the junction contained 4 bases not matched to a gene. The CDR3 coding sequence is TGTGCCAGCAGTCTGGACAGGGGCCATGGCTACACCTTC. Its protein is CASSLDRGHGYTF.

This rearrangement joins TRBV2 to TRBJ1-4; D is unresolved. The CDR3 is 14 amino acids. Germline V gene data show CDR1 as SNHLY and CDR2 as FYNNEI. The V end was cut by 2 bases, the J end by 5 bases, with 9 bases between. The CDR3 DNA is TGTGCCAGCAGTGAAATGAGTGAGAATGAAAAACTGTTTTTT. Residues: CASSEMSENEKLFF.

The chain recombines TRBV7-2 with TRBJ1-3, with 7 bases lining up with TRBD1. Germline CDR1 reads SGHTA; CDR2 reads FQGNSA. With V trimmed by 5 bases and J by 2 bases, 9 bases remained unmatched. CDR3 length equals 16 residues. This CDR3 reads CASSPDRRGPGNTIYF. DNA for the CDR3: TGTGCCAGCAGCCCCGACAGGAGGGGGCCTGGAAACACCATATATTTT.

The chain has TRBV4-2 and TRBJ1-4; 7 bases fit TRBD1. V lost 3 bases, J lost 8 bases, and 21 bases stayed unmatched. CDR1 is LGHNA and CDR2 is YNFKEQ in the germline V gene. The CDR3 contains 19 residues. DNA of the CDR3: TGTGCCAGCAGCCATCCACCGGGACAGCGGCCCAGTGTAGCCGAAAAACTGTTTTTT. Translated: CASSHPPGQRPSVAEKLFF.

V and J are TRBV4-1 and TRBJ2-5, with D unresolved. Trimming shortened V by 4 bases and J by 3 bases, and 9 bases separated the two germline ends. From germline, CDR1 is MGHRA and CDR2 YSYEKL. The CDR3 length is 13 residues. The CDR3 loop is CASSLIVKETQYF. In DNA form, the CDR3 reads TGCGCCAGCAGCCTTATAGTTAAAGAGACCCAGTACTTC.

V and J are TRBV18 and TRBJ1-4; the D is unclear. Germline V CDR1 and CDR2: KGHSH, LQKENI. V dropped 3 bases and J dropped 0 bases, with 8 bases sitting between them. The CDR3 runs 15 residues. DNA for the CDR3: TGTGCCAGCTCACCCACAGCTGCAACTAATGAAAAACTGTTTTTT. Its protein is CASSPTAATNEKLFF.

The rearrangement links TRBV4-1 to TRBJ1-1, with 10 positions matching TRBD1. The germline CDR1 and CDR2 sequences are MGHRA and YSYEKL. The CDR3 is made up of 15 amino acids. With 0 bases clipped from V and 4 bases from J, the junction kept 2 bases outside the gene matches. This CDR3 is CASSQEGQGITEAFF. The CDR3 nucleotides are TGCGCCAGCAGCCAAGAGGGACAGGGGATCACTGAAGCTTTCTTT.

This clone was recorded once. This sequence joins TRBV18 and TRBJ1-2; tentatively, D is TRBD1 (6 bases). V shed 5 bases and J shed 4 bases, with 11 bases lying between them. The CDR3 contains 13 residues. Per germline, CDR1 KGHSH and CDR2 LQKENI. CDR3 sequence (DNA): TGTGCCAGCTCAGCGGACAGACTCTATGGCTACACCTTC. Translated, it gives CASSADRLYGYTF. The variable domain in full, with the rest retrieved from reference TRBV18 and TRBJ1-2, is NAGVMQNPRHLVRRRGQEARLRCSPMKGHSHVYWYRQLPEEGLKFMVYLQKENIIDESGMPKERFSAEFPKEGPSILRIQQVVRGDSAAYFCASSADRLYGYTFGSGTRLTVV.

The chain carries TRBV19 and TRBJ2-7; a weak D match, TRBD2 (6 bases). V shed 4 bases and J shed 4 bases, with 14 bases lying between them. Germline assignment: CDR1 LNHDA and CDR2 SQIVND (reference sequence). The CDR3 runs 14 residues. The CDR3 sequence: CASSRGGSHYEQYF. DNA for the CDR3: TGTGCCAGTAGTAGAGGAGGGTCCCATTACGAGCAGTACTTC.

V is TRBV11-2 and J is TRBJ1-1, with TRBD1 matching 9 bases. CDR1 is SGHAT and CDR2 is FQNNGV in the germline V gene. V lost 5 bases to trimming and J lost 0 bases; unmatched junction nucleotides: 4. This CDR3 region has 15 residues. The CDR3 sequence is CASSARQGVNTEAFF. DNA of the CDR3: TGTGCCAGCAGCGCACGACAGGGGGTGAACACTGAAGCTTTCTTT.

The V gene is TRBV29-1, the J gene TRBJ2-1; unclear D gene. The CDR3 consists of 13 residues. Trimming shortened V by 7 bases and J by 1 base, and 11 bases separated the two germline ends. CDR1 and CDR2 (germline): SQVTM, ANQGSEA. The CDR3 protein is CSATEFSYNEQFF. The CDR3 DNA sequence: TGCAGCGCCACGGAGTTTTCCTACAATGAGCAGTTCTTC.

For this clone: The junction and the germline gene differ at one end; a read error may be behind it. V gene TRBV28 combines with J gene TRBJ2-7; tentatively, D is TRBD1 (5 bases). From germline, CDR1 is MDHEN and CDR2 SYDVKM. There are 15 residues in the CDR3. The CDR3 loop reads CASSLSLGRTYERYF. The CDR3 nucleotides are TGTGCCAGCAGTTTATCTCTGGGGCGAACCTACGAGCGGTACTTC. The full variable domain, completed using reference TRBV28 and TRBJ2-7, is DVKVTQSSRYLVKRTGEKVFLECVQDMDHENMFWYRQDPGLGLRLIYFSYDVKMKEKGDIPEGYSVSREKKERFSLILESASTNQTSMYLCASSLSLGRTYERYFGPGTRLTVT.

The chain's CDR3 is CASSRTGGDTEAFF. In DNA, the CDR3 is TGTGCCAGCAGCCGGACAGGGGGAGACACTGAAGCTTTCTTT. The chain joins TRBV6-5 to TRBJ1-1; 10 bases agree with TRBD1. This CDR3 comprises 14 residues. Germline values: CDR1 MNHEY, CDR2 SVGAGI. J gave up 3 bases and V 6 bases, and 4 bases lay outside the gene matches.

J is TRBJ2-1 and V is TRBV2; D possibly corresponds to TRBD2 (7 bases). The V and J ends lost 9 bases and 5 bases respectively, with 20 bases between them. CDR1 is SNHLY and CDR2 is FYNNEI in the germline V gene. The CDR3 is 15 residues long. The CDR3 sequence is CARQGGSRVDNEQFF. The CDR3 region has the DNA TGTGCCAGACAGGGAGGGTCTCGGGTCGACAATGAGCAGTTCTTC.

The V and J genes are TRBV6-5 and TRBJ2-5; 10 positions agree with TRBD1. The end of the DNA is better explained by TRBJ2-7, so the J call may be wrong. Looked up from germline, CDR1 is MNHEY and CDR2 is SVGAGI. This CDR3 has 15 amino acids. DNA for the CDR3: TGTGCCAGCAGTTTCCACCGGGACAGGGGCTACGAGCAGTACTTC. It translates to CASSFHRDRGYEQYF.

In the case of this clone: The sample holds other DNA sequences that translate to the same CDR3. The chain recombines TRBV4-1 with TRBJ2-7; D might be TRBD1 (5 bases). This CDR3 region has 13 residues. V gave up 1 base and J gave up 3 bases, with 7 bases separating them. Looked up from germline, CDR1 is MGHRA and CDR2 is YSYEKL. CDR3 bases: TGCGCCAGCAGCCAAGTCCAGGGCTACGAGCAGTACTTC. This translates into CASSQVQGYEQYF.

J is TRBJ2-5 and V is TRBV5-6; TRBD2 agrees at 13 bases. The J call could be wrong; TRBJ2-7 is a better fit for the DNA end. The length of the CDR3 is 16 residues. CDR1 SGHDT and CDR2 YYEEEE come from the germline V gene. The CDR3 bases are TGTGCCAGCAGCCGCGCCGGGACTAGCGGGATATACGAGCAGTACTTC. Amino acid sequence: CASSRAGTSGIYEQYF.

The chain carries TRBV10-3 and TRBJ1-2, with 12 bases matching TRBD1. V trimming: 0 bases; J trimming: 7 bases; junction bases outside the gene matches: 6. Germline CDR1 and CDR2: ENHRY and SYGVKD. This CDR3 region has 16 residues. The CDR3 DNA reads TGTGCCATCAGTGAGTCCTCGGGACAGGGGGCGAGTGGCTACACCTTC. Translation: CAISESSGQGASGYTF.

This clone has a handful of counts. CDR3 nucleotides: TGTGCCAGCAGTGAAAAAAACGGGGTTAGCACTGAAGCTTTCTTT. As protein: CASSEKNGVSTEAFF. The rearrangement links TRBV6-1 to TRBJ1-1, with D hard to call. The CDR3 sequence is 15 residues long. The germline CDR1 and CDR2 sequences are MNHNS and SASEGT. Trimming stripped 2 bases from V and 4 bases from J, with 14 bases between.